The sequence of this T cell receptor (beta chain) was determined in a study of blood T cell repertoires in COVID-19 (TCRdb year 2020). Background for the entire study: Samples from collaborators originated in the United States, Italy and Spain and spanned both the acute and convalescent phases of COVID-19. The prospective study material was composed of cDNA or gDNA derived from T cells, B-cell-depleted T cells, or PBMCs. The dataset comprised deeply sampled blood TCRbeta repertoires from subjects exposed to, actively infected with, or recovered from COVID-19. The repertoires were made available in a free public database intended to serve as a resource for research on the immune response to SARS-CoV-2. The samples were drawn from two sources: the first 160 participants of the ongoing ImmuneRACE study, and some 1,300 subjects contributed by 6 global collaborators. Sample metadata almost always included a de-identified subject ID, COVID-19 status, age in years and sex. Where HLA class I and class II types were available, the types were taken from metadata supplied by the sample provider, not from assay-based typing. Overall results and qualifications from the work: The quantity of clinical and demographic metadata differed by source and by participant and was supplied without curation.

TCRbeta CDR3 regions were amplified from genomic DNA using the immunoSEQ Assay, a bias-controlled multiplex PCR. In the authors' own workflow: Within the assay, amplification of reference gene primers was used to estimate how many nucleated cells each sample contained. To quantify the absolute abundance of each unique TCRbeta CDR3 rearrangement, sequence reads were collapsed and filtered. For each sample, productive Simpson clonality was calculated by taking the square root of Simpson's diversity index across productive rearrangements. The clones in this table, taken by TCRdb from immuneACCESS, are in-frame only. Not every clone is retained; where verified, under half of the shortfall comes from an unresolved V gene, and the cause of the rest is unknown. The DNA gave D and trimming, while V, J and clone size come from that table. This sample is represented by roughly 38,000 clones; 80% to 90% of them were singletons. The ten biggest clones cover approximately 10% of the sample.

Measured from the cysteine to the phenylalanine, the CDR3 is 13 residues long. CDR3 DNA is the only sequence kept; it has 39 bases, read in frame from the first base. CDR1 and CDR2 are drawn from the germline V gene (reference sequence): MNHNY, SVGAGI. Trimming accounts for 5 bases at V and 4 bases at J, while the number of junction bases matched to no gene is 2. Each collaborating institution followed its own protocols to collect whole blood in K2EDTA tubes. For TCRbeta analysis, collaborator samples were shipped as frozen whole blood, as isolated PBMCs, or as DNA extracted from either sample type. Details on this clone: Which antigen it targets is not known. It has no much larger one-base neighbor in the sample; base qualities were not kept.

In this chain, TRBV6-6 is recombined with TRBJ2-3, with 8 junctional bases fitting TRBD1. The material sequenced was peripheral blood. The TCR comes from a woman in her sixties or seventies with acute or convalescent COVID-19. Here the CDR3 is given as CASSGQGSDTQYF. The DNA sequence is TGTGCCAGCAGTGGACAGGGTTCAGATACGCAGTATTTT.